These 18 T cell receptor beta chains came from one sample sequenced in a study of T cells in Graves' hyperthyroidism and ophthalmopathy. The source material, RNA transcripts, was used to amplify TCR beta CDR3 regions. The study used the HTBI primer set for a first-round RT-PCR of the TCR CDR3. TCRdb redid the calling of the multiplex PCR reads with MiXCR, one entry per CDR3 protein. The sample lists under 400,000 distinct CDR3 sequences, approximately 22% occurring once. Sequencing was done on a sample of blood. These receptors were obtained from a woman aged 45-65 years with Graves' hyperthyroidism.

This sequence joins TRBV14 and TRBJ2-7; tentatively, D is TRBD2 (5 bases). Trimming pared 1 base from V and 3 bases from J, leaving 7 bases between. Germline V gene sequence: CDR1 SGHDN, CDR2 FVKESK. The CDR3 sequence is 13 residues long. For the CDR3, the DNA is TGTGCCAGCAGCCAAGTGGCGGGCTACGAGCAGTACTTC. It codes for CASSQVAGYEQYF.

The J gene is TRBJ2-7, the V gene TRBV11-1; 8 nucleotides line up with TRBD2. V lost 6 bases, J lost 0 bases, and 7 bases stayed unmatched. CDR1 SGHAT and CDR2 FQDESV come from the germline V gene (reference sequence). This CDR3 has 15 residues. In nucleotides, the CDR3 is TGTGCCAGCAGTTCGGGGGGGAGATTCTCCTACGAGCAGTACTTC. Translating gives CASSSGGRFSYEQYF.

This clonotype was counted only a few times. The genes are TRBV5-1 and TRBJ1-6; D not resolved. The germline V gene encodes CDR1 SGHRS and CDR2 YFSETQ. The CDR3 extends over 18 amino acids. Trimming took 0 bases from V and 0 from J, leaving 13 bases between them. CDR3 sequence reads: CASSLDVGRSSYNSPLHF. The CDR3 nucleotides are TGCGCCAGCAGCTTGGACGTTGGACGGAGCTCCTATAATTCACCCCTCCACTTT.

This clonotype was seen more than once but under ten times. Given a much more abundant clone one base away, this may be a read error. This chain links TRBV13 with TRBJ1-1; D gene ambiguous. CDR1 PRHDT and CDR2 FYEKMQ come from the germline V gene (reference sequence). This CDR3 comprises 14 residues. In DNA, the CDR3 is TGTGTCAGCAGCAAGAGGGATATAGGCACTGAAGCTTTCTTT. Protein product: CVSSKRDIGTEAFF.

This clonotype was counted ten times or more. The chain employs TRBV28 and TRBJ2-3; possibly TRBD1 for D (5 bases). This CDR3 comprises 15 residues. From germline, CDR1 is MDHEN and CDR2 SYDVKM. Trimming removed 5 bases from V and 3 bases from J, with 15 bases in between. The CDR3 DNA is TGTGCCAGCAGTAGGTTTGGGCAGGGAACAGATACGCAGTATTTT. Translated, it gives CASSRFGQGTDTQYF.

This clonotype was detected many times. This chain connects TRBV12-3 or TRBV12-4 to TRBJ2-1, with D tentatively TRBD2 (5 bases). The germline V and J ends were trimmed by 7 bases and 8 bases, with 12 bases remaining between them. The CDR3 runs to 12 residues. The CDR3 loop is CASIGVSDEQFF. CDR3 nucleotides: TGTGCCAGCATCGGGGTTTCCGATGAGCAGTTCTTC.

This clonotype came up many times. This rearrangement joins TRBV7-9 to TRBJ2-7; the match to TRBD2 covers 12 bases. CDR3 length equals 17 residues. Looked up from germline, CDR1 is SEHNR and CDR2 is FQNEAQ (reference sequence). V shed 7 bases and J 6 bases; nucleotides not matched to a gene: 16. CDR3 in amino acids: CASKRLAGDFGESEQYF. CDR3 coding DNA: TGTGCCAGCAAGCGACTAGCGGGAGATTTTGGGGAATCCGAGCAGTACTTC.

The rearrangement links TRBV28 to TRBJ1-1; the match to TRBD1 covers 7 bases. This CDR3 has 14 residues. In germline, CDR1 is MDHEN, CDR2 SYDVKM. The V segment lost 5 bases and the J segment 4 bases; nucleotides outside the gene matches: 7. In DNA form, the CDR3 reads TGTGCCAGCAGTACCCGACAGGGCAGCACTGAAGCTTTCTTT. It yields the protein CASSTRQGSTEAFF. Combining the CDR3 with reference TRBV28 and TRBJ1-1 gives the whole variable domain DVKVTQSSRYLVKRTGEKVFLECVQDMDHENMFWYRQDPGLGLRLIYFSYDVKMKEKGDIPEGYSVSREKKERFSLILESASTNQTSMYLCASSTRQGSTEAFFGQGTRLTVV.

This sequence joins TRBV20-1 and TRBJ2-3; unclear D gene. The CDR3 has 11 amino acids. Trimming cost V 6 bases and J 3 bases, with 7 bases left between them. Germline-derived CDR1 and CDR2 are DFQATT and SNEGSKA (reference sequence). CDR3 DNA sequence: TGCAGTGCAGAGACAACAGATACGCAGTATTTT. The encoded protein is CSAETTDTQYF.

This clonotype was observed a few times. The chain uses TRBV5-1 and TRBJ1-2; D might be TRBD1 (6 bases). Germline V gene data show CDR1 as SGHRS and CDR2 as YFSETQ. Trimming removed 0 bases from V and 4 bases from J, with 13 bases in between. The length of the CDR3 is 15 residues. The DNA of the CDR3 is TGCGCCAGCAGCTTGGAGTGGACAGCGGTCTATGGCTACACCTTC. It yields the protein CASSLEWTAVYGYTF. The entire variable domain, with the rest obtained from reference TRBV5-1 and TRBJ1-2, is as follows: KAGVTQTPRYLIKTRGQQVTLSCSPISGHRSVSWYQQTPGQGLQFLFEYFSETQRNKGNFPGRFSGRQFSNSRSEMNVSTLELGDSALYLCASSLEWTAVYGYTFGSGTRLTVV.

This sequence joins TRBV28 and TRBJ1-5, with D hard to call. The V end lost 7 bases, the J end lost 11 bases, and 15 bases lay between the germline ends. This CDR3 contains 12 residues. CDR1 MDHEN and CDR2 SYDVKM come from the germline V gene. The CDR3, as DNA: TGTGCCAGCAACCTACTCTACAAAGCCCAGCATTTT. As protein: CASNLLYKAQHF.

At least ten counts were recorded for this clonotype. The chain carries TRBV5-1 and TRBJ2-1, with 11 nucleotides matching TRBD1. Trimming cost V 7 bases and J 4 bases; bases outside gene matches: 13. The germline V gene encodes CDR1 SGHRS and CDR2 YFSETQ. The CDR3 is 17 residues long. The CDR3 nucleotides are TGCGCCAGCCGCCGACGGCCGAGGGACAGGGGGTACAATGAGCAGTTCTTC. Residues: CASRRRPRDRGYNEQFF.

This clonotype has more than one count but fewer than ten. The chain employs TRBV28 and TRBJ1-4; 7 bases map to TRBD1. This CDR3 has 14 amino acids. With V trimmed by 3 bases and J by 12 bases, 10 bases remained unmatched. Germline CDR1 reads MDHEN; CDR2 reads SYDVKM. The CDR3 reads CASSFRGVTGELFF. The CDR3 DNA sequence: TGTGCCAGCAGTTTCAGGGGGGTGACGGGGGAACTGTTTTTT.

This clonotype was seen more than once but under ten times. The chain carries TRBV3-1 and TRBJ2-2; 8 bases map to TRBD1. The CDR3 has 15 amino acids. CDR1 is LGHDT and CDR2 is YNNKEL in the germline V gene (reference sequence). J gave up 6 bases and V 3 bases, and 6 bases lay outside the gene matches. The CDR3 is CASSHRGLGAGELFF. CDR3 coding DNA: TGTGCCAGCAGCCACAGGGGGCTAGGGGCCGGGGAGCTGTTTTTT.

V and J are TRBV19 and TRBJ2-5; the match to TRBD1 covers 9 bases. Germline V lookup: CDR1 LNHDA, CDR2 SQIVND (reference sequence). V trimming: 7 bases; J trimming: 5 bases; junction bases outside the gene matches: 8. The CDR3 contains 14 residues. In nucleotides, the CDR3 is TGTGCCAGTAAAGACGTTGGGACAGGGGAGACCCAGTACTTC. Translating gives CASKDVGTGETQYF.

The rearrangement links TRBV11-2 to TRBJ2-5; weak D call: TRBD2 (5 bases). CDR3 length equals 15 residues. The germline CDR1 and CDR2 sequences are SGHAT and FQNNGV. The germline V and J ends were trimmed by 5 bases and 4 bases, with 17 bases remaining between them. The CDR3 loop reads CASSVQSGKGETQYF. The DNA for the CDR3 is TGTGCCAGCAGCGTACAGTCCGGGAAAGGAGAGACCCAGTACTTC.

The CDR3 coding sequence is TGCGCCAGCAGCTTGGCGGCACTTGTCGGTTCACCCCTCCACTTT. Amino acid sequence: CASSLAALVGSPLHF. This chain connects TRBV5-1 to TRBJ1-6; no reliable D call. The V gene lost 0 bases and the J gene lost 9 bases, with 13 bases spanning the gap. The germline V gene has CDR1 SGHRS and CDR2 YFSETQ. CDR3 size: 15 residues.

This rearrangement joins TRBV19 to TRBJ1-4; a possible D gene is TRBD1 (5 bases). CDR3 length equals 15 residues. Germline lookup yields CDR1 LNHDA and CDR2 SQIVND (reference sequence). Trimming removed 6 bases from V and 7 bases from J, with 18 bases in between. The CDR3 loop is CASRGIRDEGEKLFF. DNA of the CDR3: TGTGCCAGTAGGGGTATACGGGACGAAGGTGAAAAACTGTTTTTT. Based on the CDR3 plus reference TRBV19 and TRBJ1-4, the full variable domain is DGGITQSPKYLFRKEGQNVTLSCEQNLNHDAMYWYRQDPGQGLRLIYYSQIVNDFQKGDIAEGYSVSREKKESFPLTVTSAQKNPTAFYLCASRGIRDEGEKLFFGSGTQLSVL.